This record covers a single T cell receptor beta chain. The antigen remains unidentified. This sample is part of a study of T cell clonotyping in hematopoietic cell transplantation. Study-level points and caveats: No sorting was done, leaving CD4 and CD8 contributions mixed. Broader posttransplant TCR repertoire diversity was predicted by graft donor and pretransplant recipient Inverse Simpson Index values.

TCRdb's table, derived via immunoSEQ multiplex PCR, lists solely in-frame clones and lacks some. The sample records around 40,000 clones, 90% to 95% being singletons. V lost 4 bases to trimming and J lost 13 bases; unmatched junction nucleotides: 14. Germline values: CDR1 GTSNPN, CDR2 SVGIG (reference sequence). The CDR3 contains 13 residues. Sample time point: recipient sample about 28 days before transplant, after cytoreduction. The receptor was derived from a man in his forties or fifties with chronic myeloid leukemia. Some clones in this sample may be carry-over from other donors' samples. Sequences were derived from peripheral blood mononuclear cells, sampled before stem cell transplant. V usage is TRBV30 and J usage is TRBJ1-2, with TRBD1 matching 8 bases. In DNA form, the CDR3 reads TGTGCCTGGAACAGGGGGGCTGCCGTAGGGGGCACCTTC. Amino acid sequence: CAWNRGAAVGGTF.